This T cell receptor (beta chain) is drawn from a study of cytomegalovirus exposure and HLA in healthy donors. Notes on this clone: As yet, its antigen is unknown.

Study-wide points: Sequencing artifact likely explains a cluster of highly shared sequence variants. Researchers reported in a later analysis that common viral pathogens appeared linked to several top clusters.

Primers: 60 Vbeta forward and 13 Jbeta reverse. How the authors handled the data: Unique TCR beta chains numbered roughly 84 million in a later analysis, with roughly 10 million shared. Profiling relied on immunoSEQ multiplex PCR, and the TCRdb table lists in-frame clones only, not all of them. That table gives V, J and clone size, and the DNA gave D and trimming. The sample holds around 200,000 clones, around 78% seen once. The sequence was collected from a woman aged 30 to 39 in good health and CMV-seropositive. Sequenced: PBMCs.

Here the CDR3 reads CASSLQGVGDTQYF. Written as DNA, the CDR3 is TGTGCCAGCAGCTTACAGGGGGTCGGGGATACGCAGTATTTT. This rearrangement joins TRBV7-9 to TRBJ2-3; 7 bases agree with TRBD1. Germline lookup yields CDR1 SEHNR and CDR2 FQNEAQ (reference sequence). The CDR3 totals 14 residues. Germline trimming cut 2 bases from V and 6 bases from J; bases unmatched to any gene: 5.